What follows is one T cell receptor beta chain and its context. No antigen is known for it. The identical CDR3 is also encoded by other nucleotide sequences in the sample. These data come from a study of T cell clones after liver transplantation. Overall study: Graft-donor-reactive sequences were compared with third-party-reactive TCRbeta sequences from pre-transplant mixed lymphocyte reactions. Tolerant meant at least one year fully off immunosuppression without liver enzymes above twice normal.

Unstimulated PBMCs were sorted into CD3+CD4+ and CD3+CD8+ populations. The study, taken as a whole, reports: Compared with third party-reactive sequences, donor-reactive ones declined more, independent of withdrawal success.

The CDR3 runs to 12 residues. Deletions cut 6 bases from V and 4 bases from J, with 9 bases between. The germline gives CDR1 MDHEN, CDR2 SYDVKM. Repertoires were generated with immunoSEQ multiplex PCR, while TCRdb's copy carries only in-frame clones and drops some. The sample gives about 76,000 clones, over 65% of which show up once; about 2.5% is in the top ten. The V call is TRBV28, the J call TRBJ1-2; D ambiguous. The source material was CD4+ T cells from blood, sampled at the 22-month timepoint. The receptor's source is a human patient who received a liver transplant. Some of these T cells may belong to the graft donor. CDR3 region: CASRAGGYGYTF. Here the CDR3 DNA reads TGTGCCAGCAGGGCCGGAGGCTATGGCTACACCTTC.